Sequencing of this T cell receptor (beta chain) was carried out in a study of cytomegalovirus exposure and HLA in healthy donors. The CDR3 runs to 12 residues. In germline, CDR1 is SGHTA, CDR2 FQGTGA. The ends were cut back, 6 bases at V and 5 bases at J, with 7 bases in the middle. It was with 60 Vbeta and 13 Jbeta primers that the PCR ran. Libraries were prepared by immunoSEQ multiplex PCR; TCRdb keeps only in-frame clonotypes and omits some of them. The table records fewer than 150,000 clones, about four fifths of them present only once. Sample: PBMCs. This clonotype was sampled from a male donor in good health and CMV-seronegative. This rearrangement joins TRBV7-3 to TRBJ2-2; a possible D gene is TRBD1 (5 bases). CDR3 sequence: CASSRGTGELFF. CDR3 nucleotide sequence: TGTGCCAGCAGTAGGGGTACCGGGGAGCTGTTTTTT.